One sample yielded the 10 T cell receptor beta chains listed below, sequenced in a study of blood T cell repertoires in COVID-19. TCRdb's copy holds only in-frame clones and misses some; the assay was immunoSEQ multiplex PCR. Counted here are 250,000 to 400,000 clones, about nine tenths occurring once; the ten biggest clones make up 4.5% to 5.5%. Sample: PBMCs or T cells enriched from blood (not recorded which). The source of these receptors is a man aged 55 to 70 who had recovered from COVID-19.

This chain joins TRBV28 and TRBJ2-3, with TRBD2 matching 8 bases. This CDR3 comprises 18 residues. The V gene end was trimmed by 3 bases and the J gene end by 2 bases; junction bases not matched to a gene: 13. Germline-derived CDR1 and CDR2 are MDHEN and SYDVKM. In DNA form, the CDR3 reads TGTGCCAGCAGTTTTGGATTTAAGCGGGAGTGGCCCACAGATACGCAGTATTTT. It codes for CASSFGFKREWPTDTQYF.

This chain links TRBV12-3 or TRBV12-4 with TRBJ1-1; D remains ambiguous. The CDR3 consists of 11 residues. V shed 3 bases and J shed 6 bases, with 5 bases lying between them. CDR3 residues: CASSFGPEAFF. Here the CDR3 DNA reads TGTGCCAGCAGTTTTGGCCCTGAAGCTTTCTTT.

The chain is built from TRBV28 and TRBJ2-1; TRBD1 might be the D (5 bases). Trimming took 5 bases from V and 6 from J, leaving 23 bases between them. Germline CDR1 MDHEN, CDR2 SYDVKM. This CDR3 region has 17 residues. The CDR3 region has the DNA TGTGCCAGCAGTCCCCCTCGGGCAGGGCGGTACCCCAATGAGCAGTTCTTC. Translating it yields CASSPPRAGRYPNEQFF. Full variable domain (missing parts from reference TRBV28 and TRBJ2-1): DVKVTQSSRYLVKRTGEKVFLECVQDMDHENMFWYRQDPGLGLRLIYFSYDVKMKEKGDIPEGYSVSREKKERFSLILESASTNQTSMYLCASSPPRAGRYPNEQFFGPGTRLTVL.

This chain connects TRBV6-5 to TRBJ1-3; D is unresolved. This CDR3 comprises 16 residues. Germline CDR1 is MNHEY and CDR2 is SVGAGI. V was shortened by 2 bases and J by 0 bases, with 11 bases between the two germline ends. For the CDR3, the DNA is TGTGCCAGCAGTTACGTGAGGTTCGCCTCTGGAAACACCATATATTTT. It yields the protein CASSYVRFASGNTIYF.

The chain employs TRBV3-1 (or the pseudogene TRBV3-2) and TRBJ2-1; no definite D call. Germline assignment: CDR1 LGHDT and CDR2 YNNKEL (reference sequence). This CDR3 region has 16 residues. V was shortened by 0 bases and J by 0 bases, with 9 bases between the two germline ends. The CDR3 sequence: CASSQDSRSSYNEQFF. CDR3 bases: TGTGCCAGCAGCCAAGATTCGCGGAGCTCCTACAATGAGCAGTTCTTC.

The rearrangement uses TRBV7-2 and TRBJ1-3; 7 bases are shared with TRBD1. J was trimmed by 0 bases and V by 6 bases; bases with no gene match: 17. The CDR3 is 19 amino acids. Germline lookup yields CDR1 SGHTA and CDR2 FQGNSA. CDR3 DNA sequence: TGTGCCAGCAGATCAGGGGGGACCGAAAGACCCAGCTCTGGAAACACCATATATTTT. Residues: CASRSGGTERPSSGNTIYF.

The chain employs TRBV12-3 or TRBV12-4 and TRBJ2-1, with 8 bases fitting TRBD2. CDR3 size: 13 residues. The ends lost 10 bases at V and 6 bases at J; junction bases unmatched: 8. The CDR3 DNA follows: TGTGCCACCGGACGGGAGGGTTTCAATGAGCAGTTCTTC. Translation gives CATGREGFNEQFF.

The CDR3 DNA sequence: TGCGCCAGCAGCCCCGGACAGGGCCTAGATACGCAGTATTTT. Its protein product is CASSPGQGLDTQYF. The chain employs TRBV5-1 and TRBJ2-3; 8 bases fit TRBD1. In germline, CDR1 is SGHRS, CDR2 YFSETQ. Germline trimming cut 4 bases from V and 5 bases from J; bases unmatched to any gene: 6. The CDR3 has 14 amino acids.

The V gene is TRBV3-1 (or the pseudogene TRBV3-2), the J gene TRBJ2-7; D remains ambiguous. V was clipped by 5 bases and J by 3 bases, with 11 bases between them. The germline CDR1 and CDR2 sequences are LGHDT and YNNKEL (reference sequence). This CDR3 comprises 13 residues. CDR3 in DNA: TGTGCCAGCAGCGGTCTTCCGGGCTACGAGCAGTACTTC. This gives the protein CASSGLPGYEQYF.

This chain joins TRBV18 and TRBJ1-3; TRBD1 matches 7 bases. The CDR3 runs to 14 residues. V dropped 3 bases and J dropped 3; count of bases not matched to a gene: 2. Germline V gene sequence: CDR1 KGHSH, CDR2 LQKENI. The CDR3 bases are TGTGCCAGCTCACCTCGGACAGGTGGAAACACCATATATTTT. Residues: CASSPRTGGNTIYF.